This T cell receptor (beta chain) stems from a study of CD4 T cells in relation to SARS-CoV-2 and coronaviruses. Whole-study context: TCR beta CDR3s were sequenced after 10-day antigen culture of PBMCs. Negative control cultures got HIV-1 Nef peptides or no peptide.

The V segment lost 2 bases and the J segment 2 bases; nucleotides outside the gene matches: 23. CDR1 and CDR2 (germline): MNHNS, SASEGT. This CDR3 has 23 amino acids. Here immunoSEQ multiplex PCR was the method, and the copy in TCRdb shows in-frame clones only, minus some. The data contain under 25,000 clones, under 80% of them singletons. As to this clone: Antigen unknown.

Unexposed donor CD4+ T cells date from 2011-2018, before the COVID-19 pandemic. After less than 11 days of culture, CD4+ T cells were isolated. The rearrangement joins TRBV6-1 to TRBJ2-5, with 13 bases lining up with TRBD2. Sequenced input: CD4+ T cells from PBMCs, cultured in vitro. The sequence was obtained from a human donor in good health. The CDR3 loop is CASSEWGTASWGLAGTQQETQYF. In DNA form, the CDR3 reads TGTGCCAGCAGTGAATGGGGGACAGCTAGCTGGGGACTAGCGGGAACCCAACAAGAGACCCAGTACTTC.